This T cell receptor (beta chain) came from a study of tissue T cells after allogeneic stem cell transplantation. Germline CDR1 and CDR2: SGHRS and YFSETQ. Trimming took 1 base from V and 5 from J, leaving 15 bases between them. CDR3 length: 15 residues. TCRbeta CDR3 was sequenced at survey depth with template counts. Assay used: immunoSEQ multiplex PCR; TCRdb lists only in-frame clones, some missing. The sample consists of 5,500 to 8,000 clones, around 61% of them appearing once. Comparators were a few non-transplant cancer patients without known GI disease. The specimen was duodenum tissue, collected at autopsy. V gene TRBV5-1 combines with J gene TRBJ1-1; D call uncertain. The receptor's source is a female donor aged 60 or older with lung cancer. CDR3 region: CASSLTASWDTEAFF. For the CDR3, the DNA is TGCGCCAGCAGCTTGACGGCGTCGTGGGATACTGAAGCTTTCTTT.